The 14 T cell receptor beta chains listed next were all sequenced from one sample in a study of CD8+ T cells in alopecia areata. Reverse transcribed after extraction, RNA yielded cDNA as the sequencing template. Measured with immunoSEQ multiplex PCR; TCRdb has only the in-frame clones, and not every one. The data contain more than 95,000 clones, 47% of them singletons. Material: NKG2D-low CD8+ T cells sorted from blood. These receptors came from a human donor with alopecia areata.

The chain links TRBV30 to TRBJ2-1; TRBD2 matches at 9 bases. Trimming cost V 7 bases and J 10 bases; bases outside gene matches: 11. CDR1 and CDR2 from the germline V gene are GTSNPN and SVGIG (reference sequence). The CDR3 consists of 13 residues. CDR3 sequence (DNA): TGTGCCTACCGGCGGGAGGGCCGGCAGGAGCAGTTCTTC. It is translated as CAYRREGRQEQFF.

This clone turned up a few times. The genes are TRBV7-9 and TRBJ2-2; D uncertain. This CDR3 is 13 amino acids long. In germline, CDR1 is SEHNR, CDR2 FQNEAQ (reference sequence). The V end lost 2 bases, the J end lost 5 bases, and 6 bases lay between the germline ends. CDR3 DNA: TGTGCCAGCAGCTTACAAGGGACCGGGGAGCTGTTTTTT. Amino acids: CASSLQGTGELFF.

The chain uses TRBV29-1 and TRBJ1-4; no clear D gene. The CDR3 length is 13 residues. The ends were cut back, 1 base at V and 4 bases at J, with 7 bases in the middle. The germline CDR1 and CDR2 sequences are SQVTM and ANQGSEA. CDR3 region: CSVEGQFNEKLFF. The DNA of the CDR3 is TGCAGCGTTGAAGGACAATTTAATGAAAAACTGTTTTTT.

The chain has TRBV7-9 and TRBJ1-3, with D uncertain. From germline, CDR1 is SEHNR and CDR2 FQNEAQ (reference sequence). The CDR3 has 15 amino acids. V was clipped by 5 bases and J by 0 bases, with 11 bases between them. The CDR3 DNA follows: TGTGCCAGCAGCCCCCCCCGGGGCTCTGGAAACACCATATATTTT. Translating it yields CASSPPRGSGNTIYF.

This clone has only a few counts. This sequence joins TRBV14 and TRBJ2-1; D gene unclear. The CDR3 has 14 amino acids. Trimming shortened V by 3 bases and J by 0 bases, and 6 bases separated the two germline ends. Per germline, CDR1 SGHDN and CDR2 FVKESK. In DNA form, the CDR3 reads TGTGCCAGCAGCCAGTACGGCTCCTACAATGAGCAGTTCTTC. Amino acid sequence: CASSQYGSYNEQFF.

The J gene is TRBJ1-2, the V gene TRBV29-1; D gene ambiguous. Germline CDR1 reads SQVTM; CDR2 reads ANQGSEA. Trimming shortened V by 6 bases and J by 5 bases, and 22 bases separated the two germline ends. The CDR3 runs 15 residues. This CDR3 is CSVHTSAVETYGYTF. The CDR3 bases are TGCAGCGTCCACACCTCCGCGGTAGAGACTTATGGCTACACCTTC.

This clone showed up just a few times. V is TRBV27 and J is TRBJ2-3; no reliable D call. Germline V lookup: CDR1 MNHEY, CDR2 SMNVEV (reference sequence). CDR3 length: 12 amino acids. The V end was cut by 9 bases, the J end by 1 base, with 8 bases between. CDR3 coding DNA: TGTGCCAGTTCAGGTGGCACAGATACGCAGTATTTT. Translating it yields CASSGGTDTQYF.

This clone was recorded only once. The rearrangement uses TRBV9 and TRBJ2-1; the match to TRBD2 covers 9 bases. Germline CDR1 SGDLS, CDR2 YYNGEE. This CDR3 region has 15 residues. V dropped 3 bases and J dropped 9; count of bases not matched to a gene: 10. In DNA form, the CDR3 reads TGTGCCAGCAGCGCCCCAAGCGGGAGGTTAGGTGAGCAGTTCTTC. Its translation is CASSAPSGRLGEQFF.

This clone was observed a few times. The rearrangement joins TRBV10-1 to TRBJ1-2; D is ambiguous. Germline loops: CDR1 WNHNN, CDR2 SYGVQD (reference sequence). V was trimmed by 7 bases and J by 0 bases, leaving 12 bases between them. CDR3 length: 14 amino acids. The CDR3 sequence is CASMQSPANYGYTF. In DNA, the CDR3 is TGCGCCAGCATGCAGTCTCCAGCTAACTATGGCTACACCTTC.

The CDR3 region is CSARRGNEQFF. In nucleotides, the CDR3 is TGCAGTGCTAGGAGAGGCAATGAGCAGTTCTTC. The V and J genes are TRBV20-1 and TRBJ2-1; D gene ambiguous. Germline lookup yields CDR1 DFQATT and CDR2 SNEGSKA (reference sequence). This CDR3 region has 11 residues. V lost 3 bases, J lost 6 bases, and 6 bases lay in between.

For the CDR3, the DNA is TGCAGCGTTGCCGGGGACCCGGTGGGGAACACTGAAGCTTTCTTT. Protein sequence: CSVAGDPVGNTEAFF. V is TRBV29-1 and J is TRBJ1-1; possibly TRBD1 for D (5 bases). Germline V gene lookup returns CDR1 SQVTM and CDR2 ANQGSEA. Trimming removed 4 bases from V and 1 base from J, with 16 bases in between. The CDR3 sequence is 15 residues long.

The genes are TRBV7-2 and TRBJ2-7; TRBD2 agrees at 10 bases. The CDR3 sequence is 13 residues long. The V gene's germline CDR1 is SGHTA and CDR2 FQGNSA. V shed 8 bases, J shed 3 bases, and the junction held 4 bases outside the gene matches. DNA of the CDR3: TGTGCCAGCGGAGCGGGGGGGAACTACGAGCAGTACTTC. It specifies CASGAGGNYEQYF.

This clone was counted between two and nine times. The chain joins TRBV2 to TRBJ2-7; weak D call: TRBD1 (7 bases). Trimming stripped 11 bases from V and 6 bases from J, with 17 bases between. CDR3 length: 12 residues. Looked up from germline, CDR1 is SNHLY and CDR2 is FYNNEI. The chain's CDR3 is CAGYRGGGEQYF. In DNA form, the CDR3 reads TGTGCCGGCTACAGGGGAGGTGGCGAGCAGTACTTC.

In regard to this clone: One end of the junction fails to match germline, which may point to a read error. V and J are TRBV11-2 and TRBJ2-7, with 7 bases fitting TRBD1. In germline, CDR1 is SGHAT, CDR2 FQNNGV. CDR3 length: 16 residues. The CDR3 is CASSLEGQYPTYEQYF. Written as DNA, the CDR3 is TGTGCCAGCAGCCTAGAGGGACAGTACCCGACCTACGAGCAGTACTTC. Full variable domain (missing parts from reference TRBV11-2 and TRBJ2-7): EAGVAQSPRYKIIEKRQSVAFWCNPISGHATLYWYQQILGQGPKLLIQFQNNGVVDDSQLPKDRFSAERLKGVDSTLKIQPAKLEDSAVYLCASSLEGQYPTYEQYFGPGTRLTVT.